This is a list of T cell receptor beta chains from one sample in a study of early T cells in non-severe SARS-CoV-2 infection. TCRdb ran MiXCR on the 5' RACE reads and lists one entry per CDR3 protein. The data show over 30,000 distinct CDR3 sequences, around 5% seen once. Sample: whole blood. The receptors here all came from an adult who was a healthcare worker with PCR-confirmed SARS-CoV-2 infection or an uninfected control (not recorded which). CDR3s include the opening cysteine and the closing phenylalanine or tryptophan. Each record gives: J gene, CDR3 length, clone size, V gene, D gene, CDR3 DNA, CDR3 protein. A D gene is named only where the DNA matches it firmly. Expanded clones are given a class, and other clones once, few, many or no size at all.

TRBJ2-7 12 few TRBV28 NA TGTGCCAGCAGCCTTAGGAGGGTCGAGCAGTACTTC CASSLRRVEQYF
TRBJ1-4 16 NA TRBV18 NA TGTGCCAGCTCCCGGACAGCCTTTCCAACTAATGAAAAACTGTTTTTT CASSRTAFPTNEKLFF
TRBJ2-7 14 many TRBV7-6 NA TGTGCCAGCAGCCCGAGGCCAGGGGGAGGCGAGCAGTACTTC CASSPRPGGGEQYF
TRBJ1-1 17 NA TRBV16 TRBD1 TGTGCCAGCAGCCAATCGGTCGTAGGACAGGGAAACACTGAAGCTTTCTTT CASSQSVVGQGNTEAFF
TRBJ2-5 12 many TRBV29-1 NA TGCAGCGTTGTAACGGATCAAGAGACCCAGTACTTC CSVVTDQETQYF
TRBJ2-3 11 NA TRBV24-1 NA TGTGCCACCAGTATGGCAGATACGCAGTATTTT CATSMADTQYF
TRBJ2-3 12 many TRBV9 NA TGTGCCAGCAGCTTCGGAAGCGGTACGCAGTATTTT CASSFGSGTQYF
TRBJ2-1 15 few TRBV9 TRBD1 TGTGCCAGCAGCGTAGCGGGGACAGGATTGAATGAGCAGTTCTTC CASSVAGTGLNEQFF
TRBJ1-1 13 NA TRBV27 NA TGTGCCAGCTCAGTTAGTCGGAACACTGAAGCTTTCTTT CASSVSRNTEAFF
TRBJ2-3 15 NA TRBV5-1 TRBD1 TGCGCCAGCAGCAGAGCAGGGGGCTCGACAGATACGCAGTATTTT CASSRAGGSTDTQYF
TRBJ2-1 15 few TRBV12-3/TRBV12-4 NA TGTGCCAGCAGTGGTGGGGCGGCCTCCTACAATGAGCAGTTCTTC CASSGGAASYNEQFF
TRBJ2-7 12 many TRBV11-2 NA TGTGCCAGCAGCCCCAACAGATACGAGCAGTACTTC CASSPNRYEQYF
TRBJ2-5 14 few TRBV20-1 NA TGCAGTGCTAGAGATCCTCAGGGTTTGGAGACCCAGTACTTC CSARDPQGLETQYF
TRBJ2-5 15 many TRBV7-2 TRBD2 TGTGCCAGCAGCCCCCGGACTAGCCGGGAAGAGACCCAGTACTTC CASSPRTSREETQYF
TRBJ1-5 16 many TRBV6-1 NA TGTGCCAGCAGTTTATCACCCGGACCTAGCAATCAGCCCCAGCATTTT CASSLSPGPSNQPQHF
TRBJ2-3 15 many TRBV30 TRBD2 TGTGCCTGGAGTGTAATGAGCGGGGGCACAGATACGCAGTATTTT CAWSVMSGGTDTQYF
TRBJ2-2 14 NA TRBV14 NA TGTGCCAGCAGCCAAGTAACAGAGACCGGGGAGCTGTTTTTT CASSQVTETGELFF
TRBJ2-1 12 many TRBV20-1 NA TGCAGTGTCCCCCCTTGGGGGGAAGAGCAGTTCTTC CSVPPWGEEQFF
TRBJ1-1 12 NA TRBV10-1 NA TGCGCCAAGAAAAGTGGGCAAACTGAAGCTTTCTTT CAKKSGQTEAFF
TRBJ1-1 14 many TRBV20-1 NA TGCAGTGCTTACCCAGGGGAAGGTAGAACTGAAGCTTTCTTT CSAYPGEGRTEAFF
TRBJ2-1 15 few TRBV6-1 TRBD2 TGTGCCAGCAGTGAGCCGGGACTAGCACCCAATGAGCAGTTCTTC CASSEPGLAPNEQFF
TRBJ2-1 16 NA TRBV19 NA TGTGCCAGTTCGCCAAGGTCCACCAGCTCCTACAATGAGCAGTTCTTC CASSPRSTSSYNEQFF
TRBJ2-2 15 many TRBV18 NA TGTGCCAGCTCACCTGCGGGACCGAACACCGGGGAGCTGTTTTTT CASSPAGPNTGELFF
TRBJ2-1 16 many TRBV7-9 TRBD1 TGTGCCAGCAGCTTCCCCGGACAGGGGACCTACAATGAGCAGTTCTTC CASSFPGQGTYNEQFF
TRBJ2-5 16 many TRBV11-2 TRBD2 TGTGCCAGCAGCTCGGGACTAGCGGGGGTGAGGGAGACCCAGTACTTC CASSSGLAGVRETQYF
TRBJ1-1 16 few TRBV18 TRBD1 TGTGCCAGCTCACCATTGACAGGGAGTGTCAACACTGAAGCTTTCTTT CASSPLTGSVNTEAFF
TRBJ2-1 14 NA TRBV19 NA TGTGCCAGTAGTTACAGTAGCTCCTACAATGAGCAGTTCTTC CASSYSSSYNEQFF
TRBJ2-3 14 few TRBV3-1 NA TGTGCCAGCAGCCCTTGGACTAGCACAGATACGCAGTATTTT CASSPWTSTDTQYF